The source of this T cell receptor beta chain is a study of chemoradiotherapy in HPV16-positive cancers. Trimming took 7 bases from V and 5 from J; bases not matched to a gene: 7. CDR1 and CDR2 (germline): SGHDT, YYEEEE. The CDR3 totals 13 residues. Here immunoSEQ multiplex PCR was the method, and the copy in TCRdb shows in-frame clones only, minus some. The table has approximately 4,900 clones, 95% to 97% seen once. The TCR comes from a human donor with HPV-associated anogenital cancer. The chain recombines TRBV5-6 with TRBJ2-5, with 8 bases identical to TRBD2. This specimen was tumor tissue, taken from a patient who underwent chemoradiotherapy. The CDR3 spells CASRSGSWETQYF. The CDR3 DNA reads as TGTGCCAGCCGAAGCGGGAGCTGGGAGACCCAGTACTTC.